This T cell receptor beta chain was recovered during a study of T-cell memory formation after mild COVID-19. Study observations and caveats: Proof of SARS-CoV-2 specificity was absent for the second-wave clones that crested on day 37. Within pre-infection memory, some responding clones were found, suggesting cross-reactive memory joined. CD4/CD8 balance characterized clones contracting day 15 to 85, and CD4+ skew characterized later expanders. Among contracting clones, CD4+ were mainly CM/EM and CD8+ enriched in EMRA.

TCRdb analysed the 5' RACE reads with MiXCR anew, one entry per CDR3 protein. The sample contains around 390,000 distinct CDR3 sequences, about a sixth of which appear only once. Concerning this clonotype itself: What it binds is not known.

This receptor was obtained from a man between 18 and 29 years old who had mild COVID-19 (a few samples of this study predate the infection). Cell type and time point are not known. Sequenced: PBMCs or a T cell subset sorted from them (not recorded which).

The CDR3 DNA follows: TGCGCCAGCAGCCAAGACCACTTCACAGATACGCAGTATTTT. Protein product: CASSQDHFTDTQYF. The chain links TRBV4-3 to TRBJ2-3, with D unresolved. In germline, CDR1 is LGHNA, CDR2 YSLEER. The CDR3 is made up of 14 amino acids. V lost 0 bases, J lost 2 bases, and 6 bases lay in between.